A selection of T cell receptor beta chains follows, all from one sample in a study of naive and memory T cell subsets. TCRdb fed the UMI-ligation and nested PCR reads into MiXCR, producing one record per CDR3 protein. This table holds around 130,000 distinct CDR3 sequences, around a third found once. Sequenced sample: central memory CD4+ T cells from blood. The receptors were sampled from a human donor in good health. CDR3s include the opening cysteine and the closing phenylalanine or tryptophan. A D gene is named only where the DNA matches it firmly. Clone size, where shown, is once, few, many, or a class for clones that have expanded.

j_call	clone_size	d_call	v_call	cdr3_aa	cdr3_nt
TRBJ1-1	NA	NA	TRBV7-9	CASSLRQGGSEAFF	TGTGCCAGCAGCTTAAGGCAGGGAGGGTCTGAAGCTTTCTTT
TRBJ2-1	NA	NA	TRBV5-6	CASSSGLRSYNEQFF	TGTGCCAGCAGCTCGGGACTGCGTTCCTACAATGAGCAGTTCTTC
TRBJ2-3	few	NA	TRBV27	CASSLSGDLVQYF	TGTGCCAGCAGTTTATCGGGGGACTTAGTTCAGTATTTT
TRBJ2-1	many	NA	TRBV9	CASSVGTSSSYNEQFF	TGTGCCAGCAGCGTGGGGACATCGAGCTCCTACAATGAGCAGTTCTTC
TRBJ2-7	NA	NA	TRBV7-9	CASSLGGQTLSYEQYF	TGTGCCAGCAGCTTGGGGGGACAGACTCTTTCCTACGAGCAGTACTTC
TRBJ1-6	NA	TRBD1	TRBV5-5	CASSQTGTGQSPLHF	TGTGCCAGCAGCCAAACCGGGACAGGGCAATCACCCCTCCACTTT
TRBJ2-7	few	NA	TRBV20-1	CSAGKLDYEQYF	TGCAGTGCAGGGAAACTAGACTACGAGCAGTACTTC
TRBJ2-4	NA	TRBD1	TRBV12-3/TRBV12-4	CASSFATGGLNIQYF	TGTGCCAGCAGTTTCGCGACAGGGGGCTTAAACATTCAGTACTTC
TRBJ1-1	NA	NA	TRBV30	CAWSPGGVDTEAFF	TGTGCCTGGAGTCCGGGAGGGGTTGACACTGAAGCTTTCTTT
TRBJ2-5	NA	TRBD1	TRBV28	CASSFRPDREETQYF	TGTGCCAGCAGTTTCCGACCGGACAGGGAAGAGACCCAGTACTTC
TRBJ1-1	few	TRBD1	TRBV6-5	CATSRTGSEAFF	TGTGCCACTTCTCGGACAGGGAGCGAAGCTTTCTTT
TRBJ2-1	NA	TRBD2	TRBV5-4	CASSTRTSGRRVNEQFF	TGTGCCAGCAGCACTAGGACTAGCGGGAGGAGGGTCAATGAGCAGTTCTTC
TRBJ2-1	NA	NA	TRBV7-9	CASSIGSGLWNEQFF	TGTGCCAGCAGCATCGGGTCGGGCCTCTGGAATGAGCAGTTCTTC
TRBJ2-7	NA	TRBD2	TRBV28	CASSLGRLAGGYEQYF	TGTGCCAGCAGTTTAGGCCGACTAGCGGGAGGCTACGAGCAGTACTTC
TRBJ1-1	NA	TRBD1	TRBV24-1	CATSGSGGKTEAFF	TGTGCCACCAGTGGCTCAGGGGGCAAGACTGAAGCTTTCTTT
TRBJ2-7	NA	TRBD2	TRBV7-8	CASSLAQLADEQYF	TGTGCCAGCAGCTTAGCGCAACTAGCGGACGAGCAGTACTTC
TRBJ2-7	NA	TRBD2	TRBV6-1	CASSEGAGASYEQYF	TGTGCCAGCAGTGAAGGCGCGGGAGCCTCCTACGAGCAGTACTTC
TRBJ2-5	NA	NA	TRBV25-1	CASSPRGGIETQYF	TGTGCCAGCAGCCCAAGAGGCGGGATCGAGACCCAGTACTTC
TRBJ1-1	NA	TRBD1	TRBV3-1	CASSQFAGGNTEAFF	TGTGCCAGCAGCCAATTTGCAGGGGGGAACACTGAAGCTTTCTTT
TRBJ2-3	few	NA	TRBV10-3	CAIRGETDTQYF	TGTGCCATCAGGGGGGAAACAGATACGCAGTATTTT
TRBJ2-3	NA	NA	TRBV5-4	CASSLDGVEADTQYF	TGTGCCAGCAGCTTGGACGGGGTGGAGGCAGATACGCAGTATTTT
TRBJ1-6	few	NA	TRBV4-1	CASSLTGIPNSPLHF	TGCGCCAGCAGCCTCACAGGGATTCCTAATTCACCCCTCCACTTT
TRBJ2-3	NA	TRBD2	TRBV7-9	CASSLRTAVLAGRTDTQYF	TGTGCCAGCAGCTTAAGAACAGCCGTACTAGCGGGACGCACAGATACGCAGTATTTT
TRBJ2-3	many	NA	TRBV20-1	CSARDRVGLTDTQYF	TGCAGTGCTAGAGACAGGGTGGGTTTAACAGATACGCAGTATTTT
TRBJ2-2	NA	TRBD2	TRBV9	CASSVSGRAFGGELFF	TGTGCCAGCAGCGTGAGCGGGAGGGCGTTCGGCGGGGAGCTGTTTTTT
TRBJ2-4	NA	TRBD2	TRBV28	CASSAGLAGGVRNIQYF	TGTGCCAGCAGTGCGGGACTAGCGGGAGGGGTGAGAAACATTCAGTACTTC
TRBJ2-7	NA	TRBD2	TRBV7-6	CASSLGLAGYEQYF	TGTGCCAGCAGCTTAGGGCTAGCGGGCTATGAGCAGTACTTC
TRBJ2-1	few	TRBD1	TRBV7-2	CASSLTGQGYNEQFF	TGTGCCAGCAGCCTAACTGGACAGGGCTACAATGAGCAGTTCTTC
TRBJ2-2	NA	NA	TRBV20-1	CSAPPRRARGTGELFF	TGCAGTGCTCCCCCGCGAAGGGCGCGGGGCACCGGGGAGCTGTTTTTT
TRBJ2-2	few	NA	TRBV27	CASSLFPTGELFF	TGTGCCAGCAGTTTATTCCCCACCGGGGAGCTGTTTTTT
TRBJ2-7	few	TRBD2	TRBV29-1	CSVFGIAGEGNEQYF	TGCAGCGTTTTCGGGATAGCGGGAGAGGGGAACGAGCAGTACTTC
TRBJ2-7	NA	NA	TRBV29-1	CSVGAYTGRYEQYF	TGCAGCGTTGGGGCCTATACAGGGCGGTACGAGCAGTACTTC
TRBJ2-7	NA	NA	TRBV20-1	CSARDPRRASSYEQYF	TGCAGTGCTAGAGACCCAAGGAGGGCGAGCTCCTACGAGCAGTACTTC
TRBJ1-1	NA	NA	TRBV28	CASRPYPGDTEAFF	TGTGCCAGCAGACCCTATCCAGGGGATACTGAAGCTTTCTTT
TRBJ2-6	many	NA	TRBV20-1	CSARDLGANVLTF	TGCAGTGCTAGAGATCTTGGGGCCAACGTCCTGACTTTC
TRBJ2-7	NA	NA	TRBV20-1	CSARRQRSSYEQYF	TGCAGTGCGAGGAGACAGAGAAGCTCCTACGAGCAGTACTTC
TRBJ2-7	few	TRBD2	TRBV6-5	CASKVGGSSYEQYF	TGTGCCAGCAAAGTGGGAGGGTCCTCCTACGAGCAGTACTTC
TRBJ2-1	many	NA	TRBV29-1	CSVESGSSEQFF	TGCAGCGTTGAATCGGGTAGTAGCGAGCAGTTCTTC
TRBJ2-1	NA	TRBD2	TRBV28	CASSPRLAANEQFF	TGTGCCAGCAGTCCTCGACTAGCGGCCAATGAGCAGTTCTTC
TRBJ2-3	few	NA	TRBV5-6	CASSLDPDISTDTQYF	TGTGCCAGCAGCTTGGATCCAGACATTAGCACAGATACGCAGTATTTT
TRBJ2-1	once	TRBD2	TRBV6-6	CASRETSGRAGEQFF	TGTGCCAGCAGGGAGACTAGCGGGAGGGCCGGTGAGCAGTTCTTC
TRBJ2-1	many	TRBD1	TRBV24-1	CATSDGGTGSSEQFF	TGTGCCACCAGTGATGGGGGGACAGGGTCGAGTGAGCAGTTCTTC
TRBJ2-2	NA	TRBD2	TRBV7-7	CASSPSSTSEGLFF	TGTGCTAGCAGTCCTAGCTCGACTAGCGAGGGGCTGTTTTTT
TRBJ2-7	NA	TRBD2	TRBV20-1	CSARIGTSSYEQYF	TGCAGTGCTAGAATCGGGACTAGCTCGTACGAGCAGTACTTC
TRBJ2-1	few	NA	TRBV24-1	CATSDSGPYNEQFF	TGTGCCACCAGTGACTCCGGGCCTTACAATGAGCAGTTCTTC
TRBJ2-1	few	NA	TRBV20-1	CSALSAGNSDEQFF	TGCAGTGCTCTGTCGGCGGGAAATTCGGATGAGCAGTTCTTC
TRBJ2-1	NA	NA	TRBV5-1	CASSPGVNEQFF	TGCGCCAGCAGTCCAGGGGTCAATGAGCAGTTCTTC
TRBJ2-1	NA	NA	TRBV29-1	CSVIAAVRSEQFF	TGCAGCGTGATAGCGGCTGTCCGCAGTGAGCAGTTCTTC